A selection of T cell receptor beta chains follows, all from one sample in a study of shared clonotypes between healthy human individuals. Only in-frame clones appear in the TCRdb table, and some are missing; sequencing was by immunoSEQ multiplex PCR. The table includes around 1.1 million clones, approximately 80% detected once. The sample comprised memory CD4+ T cells from PBMCs. The origin of the receptors is a man younger than 35 in good health. Some clones in this sample may be carry-over from other donors' samples. Each CDR3 is given with its conserved first and last residue. The D gene is left open where the match is weak. Clone size appears in some rows only: once, few, many, or a class for an expanded clone.

J gene: TRBJ1-2; D gene: TRBD1; clone size: NA; CDR3 length: 14; V gene: TRBV6-9; CDR3 DNA: TGTGCCAGCAGTTACGGGACAGGGGAGAACGGCTACACCTTC; CDR3 protein: CASSYGTGENGYTF
J gene: TRBJ2-3; D gene: NA; clone size: NA; CDR3 length: 14; V gene: TRBV7-3; CDR3 DNA: TGTGCCAGCAGCCTCGGGCCAAACACAGATACGCAGTATTTT; CDR3 protein: CASSLGPNTDTQYF
J gene: TRBJ1-1; D gene: NA; clone size: once; CDR3 length: 12; V gene: TRBV2; CDR3 DNA: TGTGCCAGCAGTTACAGTAACACTGAAGCTTTCTTT; CDR3 protein: CASSYSNTEAFF
J gene: TRBJ2-7; D gene: TRBD2; clone size: NA; CDR3 length: 14; V gene: TRBV7-2; CDR3 DNA: TGTGCCAGCAGCGCAAGCGGGAGGGGTTACGAGCAGTACTTC; CDR3 protein: CASSASGRGYEQYF
J gene: TRBJ2-1; D gene: NA; clone size: NA; CDR3 length: 11; V gene: TRBV5-8; CDR3 DNA: TGTGCCAGCAGCTTTTGGAATGAGCAGTTCTTC; CDR3 protein: CASSFWNEQFF
J gene: TRBJ2-1; D gene: NA; clone size: NA; CDR3 length: 15; V gene: TRBV7-3; CDR3 DNA: TGTGCCAGCAGCTCAACGGGGAGTACGGGTGGGGAGCAGTTCTTC; CDR3 protein: CASSSTGSTGGEQFF
J gene: TRBJ2-7; D gene: NA; clone size: NA; CDR3 length: 13; V gene: TRBV6-5; CDR3 DNA: TGTGCCAGCAGCCTAGAGGCTCCCAGCGAGCAGTACTTC; CDR3 protein: CASSLEAPSEQYF
J gene: TRBJ2-5; D gene: TRBD1; clone size: NA; CDR3 length: 13; V gene: TRBV28; CDR3 DNA: TGTGCCAGTAGACAGGGGGCGCGGGAGACCCAGTACTTC; CDR3 protein: CASRQGARETQYF
J gene: TRBJ2-5; D gene: NA; clone size: NA; CDR3 length: 13; V gene: TRBV7-2; CDR3 DNA: TGTGCCAGCAGCTTTCAGGGGCTTGAGACCCAGTACTTC; CDR3 protein: CASSFQGLETQYF
J gene: TRBJ2-5; D gene: NA; clone size: NA; CDR3 length: 13; V gene: TRBV9; CDR3 DNA: TGTGCCAGCAGCGTGAGGGCACAAGAGACCCAGTACTTC; CDR3 protein: CASSVRAQETQYF
J gene: TRBJ2-3; D gene: NA; clone size: NA; CDR3 length: 14; V gene: TRBV27; CDR3 DNA: TGTGCCAGCAGTTTCCGACAGGGCACAGATACGCAGTATTTT; CDR3 protein: CASSFRQGTDTQYF
J gene: TRBJ1-1; D gene: NA; clone size: NA; CDR3 length: 14; V gene: TRBV2; CDR3 DNA: TGTGCCAGCAGTAGGGCCAGACCGAACACTGAAGCTTTCTTT; CDR3 protein: CASSRARPNTEAFF
J gene: TRBJ2-3; D gene: NA; clone size: NA; CDR3 length: 12; V gene: TRBV4-1; CDR3 DNA: TGCGCCAGCAGCTTCTGGGGGGATACGCAGTATTTT; CDR3 protein: CASSFWGDTQYF
J gene: TRBJ2-7; D gene: TRBD2; clone size: NA; CDR3 length: 16; V gene: TRBV4-2; CDR3 DNA: TGTGCCAGCAGCCAAAGATCTGGGACTAGCGTTTACGAGCAGTACTTC; CDR3 protein: CASSQRSGTSVYEQYF
J gene: TRBJ2-1; D gene: NA; clone size: NA; CDR3 length: 15; V gene: TRBV2; CDR3 DNA: TGTGCCAGCAGTGATGAGGATATGTCCTACAATGAGCAGTTCTTC; CDR3 protein: CASSDEDMSYNEQFF
J gene: TRBJ2-5; D gene: NA; clone size: NA; CDR3 length: 15; V gene: TRBV5-1; CDR3 DNA: TGCGCCAGCAGCCCCTCTGCGGCCCCGGGGGAGACCCAGTACTTC; CDR3 protein: CASSPSAAPGETQYF
J gene: TRBJ2-2; D gene: NA; clone size: NA; CDR3 length: 15; V gene: TRBV5-1; CDR3 DNA: TGCGCCAGCAGCGAATTGAGTGGGGTCACCGGGGAGCTGTTTTTT; CDR3 protein: CASSELSGVTGELFF
J gene: TRBJ2-5; D gene: NA; clone size: NA; CDR3 length: 15; V gene: TRBV18; CDR3 DNA: TGTGCCAGCTCACCCCCGGGGACTCAGAAAGAGACCCAGTACTTC; CDR3 protein: CASSPPGTQKETQYF
J gene: TRBJ1-2; D gene: TRBD1; clone size: NA; CDR3 length: 14; V gene: TRBV27; CDR3 DNA: TGTGCCAGCAGAACGCGGGGACAGGGGAGCGGCTACACCTTC; CDR3 protein: CASRTRGQGSGYTF
J gene: TRBJ2-3; D gene: TRBD2; clone size: once; CDR3 length: 18; V gene: TRBV28; CDR3 DNA: TGTGCCAGCAGTAGGGGTCTAGCGGGGATGACTAGCACAGATACGCAGTATTTT; CDR3 protein: CASSRGLAGMTSTDTQYF
J gene: TRBJ2-7; D gene: TRBD2; clone size: NA; CDR3 length: 14; V gene: TRBV5-1; CDR3 DNA: TGCGCCAGCAGCTTCACGACTAGCGGGAGCGAGCAGTACTTC; CDR3 protein: CASSFTTSGSEQYF
J gene: TRBJ2-5; D gene: TRBD2; clone size: NA; CDR3 length: 17; V gene: TRBV9; CDR3 DNA: TGTGCCAGCAGCCTCGGGACTAGCGGGGGCGTAGGGGAGACCCAGTACTTC; CDR3 protein: CASSLGTSGGVGETQYF
J gene: TRBJ2-1; D gene: TRBD2; clone size: NA; CDR3 length: 15; V gene: TRBV5-1; CDR3 DNA: TGCGCCAGCAGCCCGAGGGTAGCGGGAGAGGATGCGCAGTTCTTC; CDR3 protein: CASSPRVAGEDAQFF
J gene: TRBJ1-2; D gene: NA; clone size: NA; CDR3 length: 15; V gene: TRBV30; CDR3 DNA: TGTGCCTGCACTCCAACAGGGTTTGTGGGCTATGGCTACACCTTC; CDR3 protein: CACTPTGFVGYGYTF
J gene: TRBJ2-1; D gene: TRBD2; clone size: once; CDR3 length: 15; V gene: TRBV7-9; CDR3 DNA: TGTGCCAGCAGCCCCGGTAGCGGGAGGTTCCGGGAGCAGTTCTTC; CDR3 protein: CASSPGSGRFREQFF
J gene: TRBJ1-1; D gene: NA; clone size: NA; CDR3 length: 13; V gene: TRBV6-6; CDR3 DNA: TGTGCCAGCAGTCCCAAGGGCTGGGGTGAAGCTTTCTTT; CDR3 protein: CASSPKGWGEAFF
J gene: TRBJ2-7; D gene: TRBD2; clone size: NA; CDR3 length: 16; V gene: TRBV11-2; CDR3 DNA: TGTGCCAGCAGCTTAATAGCGGGCCCCCGGAGAGACGAGCAGTACTTC; CDR3 protein: CASSLIAGPRRDEQYF
J gene: TRBJ2-3; D gene: TRBD2; clone size: NA; CDR3 length: 18; V gene: TRBV28; CDR3 DNA: TGTGCCAGCAGGGCAAGGGTGTTGGCTAGCGGGGCAGCAGATACGCAGTATTTT; CDR3 protein: CASRARVLASGAADTQYF
J gene: TRBJ1-1; D gene: NA; clone size: NA; CDR3 length: 12; V gene: TRBV7-2; CDR3 DNA: TGTGCCAGCAGGTACAGGCCGCCTGAAGCTTTCTTT; CDR3 protein: CASRYRPPEAFF
J gene: TRBJ2-2; D gene: NA; clone size: few; CDR3 length: 14; V gene: TRBV6-5; CDR3 DNA: TGTGCCAGCAGTTACTCGGCCAGTACCGGGGAGCTGTTTTTT; CDR3 protein: CASSYSASTGELFF
J gene: TRBJ1-3; D gene: NA; clone size: NA; CDR3 length: 15; V gene: TRBV9; CDR3 DNA: TGTGCCAGCAGCGTAGAGGGCTTCTCTGGAAACACCATATATTTT; CDR3 protein: CASSVEGFSGNTIYF
J gene: TRBJ1-2; D gene: NA; clone size: once; CDR3 length: 14; V gene: TRBV7-3; CDR3 DNA: TGTGCCAGCAGCTTAAGTAGGGTTTCCAATGGCTACACCTTC; CDR3 protein: CASSLSRVSNGYTF
J gene: TRBJ2-1; D gene: TRBD2; clone size: NA; CDR3 length: 15; V gene: TRBV5-4; CDR3 DNA: TGTGCCAGCAGCTTGACTAGCGGGGGTTACAATGAGCAGTTCTTC; CDR3 protein: CASSLTSGGYNEQFF
J gene: TRBJ2-3; D gene: NA; clone size: NA; CDR3 length: 14; V gene: TRBV5-1; CDR3 DNA: TGCGCCAGCAGCTTGCAAGCGGAGACAGATACGCAGTATTTT; CDR3 protein: CASSLQAETDTQYF
J gene: TRBJ1-2; D gene: TRBD1; clone size: NA; CDR3 length: 15; V gene: TRBV5-4; CDR3 DNA: TGTGCCAGCAGCAGTCCCGAGGGGGCTCTAGATGGCTACACCTTC; CDR3 protein: CASSSPEGALDGYTF
J gene: TRBJ2-3; D gene: NA; clone size: NA; CDR3 length: 14; V gene: TRBV7-2; CDR3 DNA: TGTGCCAGCAGCTTAGCGATCCGCACAGATACGCAGTATTTT; CDR3 protein: CASSLAIRTDTQYF
J gene: TRBJ2-3; D gene: TRBD2; clone size: few; CDR3 length: 20; V gene: TRBV4-1; CDR3 DNA: TGCGCCAGCAGCCAAAGGGGCCCGACTAGCGGGAGGTCTAGCACAGATACGCAGTATTTT; CDR3 protein: CASSQRGPTSGRSSTDTQYF
J gene: TRBJ2-7; D gene: NA; clone size: once; CDR3 length: 13; V gene: TRBV5-1; CDR3 DNA: TGCGCCAGCAGCTTTAACGGAGCCTACGAGCAGTACTTC; CDR3 protein: CASSFNGAYEQYF
J gene: TRBJ1-2; D gene: NA; clone size: few; CDR3 length: 12; V gene: TRBV2; CDR3 DNA: TGTGCCAGCAGTGGACAAGACTATGGCTACACCTTC; CDR3 protein: CASSGQDYGYTF
J gene: TRBJ1-4; D gene: NA; clone size: NA; CDR3 length: 14; V gene: TRBV28; CDR3 DNA: TGTGCCAGCAGTTTAGAACAGGTACATGAAAAACTGTTTTTT; CDR3 protein: CASSLEQVHEKLFF
J gene: TRBJ2-2; D gene: NA; clone size: NA; CDR3 length: 14; V gene: TRBV28; CDR3 DNA: TGTGCCAGCACGTCCGGTGCCCGGACCGGGGAGCTGTTTTTT; CDR3 protein: CASTSGARTGELFF
J gene: TRBJ2-3; D gene: NA; clone size: NA; CDR3 length: 18; V gene: TRBV7-3; CDR3 DNA: TGTGCCAGCAGCTTAAAAATGCTAGCGGAGGGGGGGCCAGATACGCAGTATTTT; CDR3 protein: CASSLKMLAEGGPDTQYF
J gene: TRBJ1-1; D gene: NA; clone size: NA; CDR3 length: 22; V gene: TRBV4-1; CDR3 DNA: TGCGCCAGCAGCCAAGATGGGACGCTTTGGGCCGGGCTGGGAGGGGGGCTATTAGGAGCTTTCTTT; CDR3 protein: CASSQDGTLWAGLGGGLLGAFF
J gene: TRBJ1-1; D gene: NA; clone size: NA; CDR3 length: 16; V gene: TRBV9; CDR3 DNA: TGTGCCAGCAGCGGGGCCTCAGGGGCTATGAACACTGAAGCTTTCTTT; CDR3 protein: CASSGASGAMNTEAFF
J gene: TRBJ1-1; D gene: NA; clone size: NA; CDR3 length: 14; V gene: TRBV4-3; CDR3 DNA: TGCGCCAGCAGCCAAGATCCTCAGGATCCTGAAGCTTTCTTT; CDR3 protein: CASSQDPQDPEAFF
J gene: TRBJ2-5; D gene: NA; clone size: few; CDR3 length: 16; V gene: TRBV4-1; CDR3 DNA: TGCGCCAGCAGCCAAGTCGGACGGACCCTTCAAGAGACCCAGTACTTC; CDR3 protein: CASSQVGRTLQETQYF
J gene: TRBJ2-7; D gene: NA; clone size: NA; CDR3 length: 18; V gene: TRBV5-1; CDR3 DNA: TGCGCCAGCAGCTTATTAGGACCCATGGGCGGACGAGCCTACGAGCAGTACTTC; CDR3 protein: CASSLLGPMGGRAYEQYF
J gene: TRBJ1-1; D gene: TRBD1; clone size: NA; CDR3 length: 16; V gene: TRBV28; CDR3 DNA: TGTGCCAGCAGTAAACAGGGGGCCTGGGCGAACACTGAAGCTTTCTTT; CDR3 protein: CASSKQGAWANTEAFF
J gene: TRBJ2-5; D gene: NA; clone size: few; CDR3 length: 13; V gene: TRBV7-3; CDR3 DNA: TGTGCCAGCAGCTCAGGGACTTGGGAGACCCAGTACTTC; CDR3 protein: CASSSGTWETQYF